A single sample is the source of the 26 T cell receptor beta chains below, sequenced in a study of blood T cell repertoires in COVID-19. Using immunoSEQ multiplex PCR, the repertoire was profiled, and TCRdb retains in-frame clones only, with some absent. The sample carries 250,000 to 300,000 clones, about 85% recorded once. The sample consisted of peripheral blood. Receptors originate from a woman aged 45-59 years who had recovered from COVID-19.

This chain joins TRBV19 and TRBJ2-5; D perhaps matches TRBD2 (6 bases). CDR3 length: 15 residues. Germline V CDR1 and CDR2: LNHDA, SQIVND (reference sequence). The V gene lost 3 bases and the J gene lost 2 bases, with 13 bases spanning the gap. CDR3 amino acids: CASSIRRGGQETQYF. The CDR3 DNA is TGTGCCAGTAGTATCCGCCGCGGAGGGCAAGAGACCCAGTACTTC.

This clone was seen more than once but under ten times. Here the CDR3 DNA reads TGCGCCAGCAGTGACAGGGGCTACGAGCAGTACTTC. Translation gives CASSDRGYEQYF. The rearrangement uses TRBV10-2 and TRBJ2-7, with D maybe TRBD1 (6 bases). CDR1 and CDR2 from the germline V gene are WSHSY and SAAADI. The CDR3 contains 12 residues. V lost 3 bases to trimming and J lost 3 bases, with 6 bases between them.

This chain connects TRBV10-3 to TRBJ2-7; no clear D gene. CDR1 and CDR2 from the germline V gene are ENHRY and SYGVKD. The CDR3 has 11 residues. Trimming pared 4 bases from V and 4 bases from J, leaving 5 bases between. In DNA, the CDR3 is TGTGCCATCAGTGCAATGTACGAGCAGTACTTC. Protein: CAISAMYEQYF.

This clone turned up a few times. The rearrangement uses TRBV4-2 and TRBJ1-4, with 7 bases aligning to TRBD1. J gave up 1 base and V 3 bases, and 5 bases lay outside the gene matches. The germline gives CDR1 LGHNA, CDR2 YNFKEQ. The length of the CDR3 is 16 residues. CDR3 sequence (DNA): TGTGCCAGCAGCCAGTCACCAGGGGGAACTAATGAAAAACTGTTTTTT. This translates into CASSQSPGGTNEKLFF.

V gene TRBV12-3 or TRBV12-4 combines with J gene TRBJ1-1; TRBD1 might be the D (5 bases). V was pared by 5 bases and J by 1 base, with 8 bases between. The CDR3 is made up of 13 amino acids. CDR3 DNA sequence: TGTGCCAGCAGTCACAGGTCGAACACTGAAGCTTTCTTT. It is translated as CASSHRSNTEAFF.

This sequence joins TRBV9 and TRBJ2-3, with 9 bases identical to TRBD2. Per germline, CDR1 SGDLS and CDR2 YYNGEE. This CDR3 is built from 17 residues. Trimming cost V 3 bases and J 5 bases; bases outside gene matches: 13. DNA for the CDR3: TGTGCCAGCAGCGGCAGACTAGCGGCCACGTTTGGAGATACGCAGTATTTT. Translated, it gives CASSGRLAATFGDTQYF.

The CDR3 sequence is CASSEKGTGPYEQYF. DNA for the CDR3: TGTGCCAGCAGTGAAAAAGGGACTGGACCCTACGAGCAGTACTTC. The chain employs TRBV2 and TRBJ2-7; a weak D match, TRBD2 (6 bases). The V end was cut by 2 bases, the J end by 2 bases, with 13 bases between. Germline lookup yields CDR1 SNHLY and CDR2 FYNNEI. CDR3 size: 15 residues.

The chain couples TRBV27 to TRBJ2-1; unclear D gene. Germline assignment: CDR1 MNHEY and CDR2 SMNVEV (reference sequence). V lost 4 bases and J 6 bases, leaving 13 bases between the germline ends. The CDR3 consists of 14 residues. The CDR3 protein is CASSSSYSGNEQFF. CDR3 DNA: TGTGCCAGCAGTTCATCCTATAGTGGCAATGAGCAGTTCTTC.

The V gene is TRBV6-2 or TRBV6-3, the J gene TRBJ1-5; 8 bases map to TRBD1. The CDR3 extends over 14 amino acids. Trimming cost V 5 bases and J 3 bases; bases outside gene matches: 3. Germline V CDR1 and CDR2: MNHEY, SVGEGT. CDR3 amino acids: CASSTGGHNQPQHF. In DNA, the CDR3 is TGTGCCAGCAGTACAGGGGGACACAATCAGCCCCAGCATTTT.

This chain joins TRBV19 and TRBJ1-3; D gene uncertain. The CDR3 has 16 amino acids. Trimming removed 8 bases from V and 0 bases from J, with 17 bases in between. CDR1 and CDR2 from the germline V gene are LNHDA and SQIVND (reference sequence). The chain's CDR3 is CASASLTSRSGNTIYF. In DNA form, the CDR3 reads TGTGCCAGTGCTTCCTTGACTTCCCGCTCTGGAAACACCATATATTTT.

The gene calls are TRBV29-1 and TRBJ1-5, with 7 bases fitting TRBD1. With V trimmed by 7 bases and J by 7 bases, 7 bases remained unmatched. The germline gives CDR1 SQVTM, CDR2 ANQGSEA. CDR3 size: 12 residues. The CDR3 region is CSAGQAGQPQHF. In nucleotides, the CDR3 is TGCAGCGCTGGACAGGCTGGACAGCCCCAGCATTTT.

The V gene is TRBV9, the J gene TRBJ1-2; D gene unclear. Germline loops: CDR1 SGDLS, CDR2 YYNGEE. V lost 0 bases, J lost 5 bases, and 23 bases lay in between. This CDR3 has 18 amino acids. The CDR3 spells CASSVDGPRGRMKYGYTF. CDR3 bases: TGTGCCAGCAGCGTAGATGGGCCCCGAGGGCGTATGAAGTATGGCTACACCTTC.

The V call is TRBV27, the J call TRBJ1-1, with D tentatively TRBD1 (6 bases). The CDR3 runs to 16 residues. The V gene lost 2 bases and the J gene lost 4 bases, with 17 bases spanning the gap. Germline CDR1 reads MNHEY; CDR2 reads SMNVEV (reference sequence). The CDR3 reads CASSLIETGIVTEAFF. As DNA, the CDR3 is TGTGCCAGCAGTTTAATAGAAACAGGGATAGTCACTGAAGCTTTCTTT.

J is TRBJ1-2 and V is TRBV19; 8 bases are shared with TRBD1. J gave up 4 bases and V 6 bases, and 10 bases lay outside the gene matches. CDR1 is LNHDA and CDR2 is SQIVND in the germline V gene (reference sequence). CDR3 length: 15 residues. CDR3 residues: CASRPGQGPAYGYTF. The CDR3 DNA sequence: TGTGCCAGTAGACCCGGACAGGGTCCGGCCTATGGCTACACCTTC.

The rearrangement links TRBV5-1 to TRBJ1-1; no clear D. V lost 0 bases and J 5 bases, leaving 11 bases between the germline ends. CDR1 SGHRS and CDR2 YFSETQ come from the germline V gene. This CDR3 spans 14 amino acids. For the CDR3, the DNA is TGCGCCAGCAGCTTGGAGCGGGTTAAGACTGAAGCTTTCTTT. Protein product: CASSLERVKTEAFF.

This rearrangement joins TRBV7-9 to TRBJ2-7, with D uncertain. This CDR3 has 11 residues. The germline V gene encodes CDR1 SEHNR and CDR2 FQNEAQ (reference sequence). Deletions cut 5 bases from V and 7 bases from J, with 9 bases between. This chain's CDR3 is CASSNSREQYF. DNA for the CDR3: TGTGCCAGCAGCAATTCCCGGGAGCAGTACTTC.

Of note for this clone: Different DNA sequences within this sample yield the same CDR3. The rearrangement joins TRBV5-1 to TRBJ2-7; 10 bases match TRBD1. Per the germline V gene, CDR1 is SGHRS and CDR2 is YFSETQ. The trim removed 4 bases at V and 2 bases at J, leaving 3 bases unmatched. CDR3 length equals 14 residues. CDR3 sequence reads: CASSHGQGAYEQYF. The CDR3 DNA sequence: TGCGCCAGCAGCCATGGACAGGGGGCCTACGAGCAGTACTTC.

The rearrangement uses TRBV6-4 and TRBJ2-3; 7 nucleotides agree with TRBD2. Germline loops: CDR1 MRHNA, CDR2 SNTAGT. The CDR3 totals 16 residues. V was pared by 6 bases and J by 1 base, with 10 bases of the junction left unmatched. The CDR3 DNA sequence: TGTGCCAGCAGCCCCACGGGCGGGAGAGGCACAGATACGCAGTATTTT. It codes for CASSPTGGRGTDTQYF.

The V call is TRBV27, the J call TRBJ1-4, with a possible D match to TRBD1 (6 bases). Trimming removed 8 bases at V and 5 bases at J, with 15 bases between. The germline gives CDR1 MNHEY, CDR2 SMNVEV (reference sequence). The CDR3 extends over 14 amino acids. Here the CDR3 DNA reads TGTGCCAGCGTGGACAGTTCAATAAATGAAAAACTGTTTTTT. Encoded protein: CASVDSSINEKLFF.

The V and J genes are TRBV19 and TRBJ2-3, with TRBD2 matching over 7 bases. Trimming took 3 bases from V and 6 from J; bases not matched to a gene: 3. The CDR3 consists of 13 residues. Germline CDR1 LNHDA, CDR2 SQIVND (reference sequence). CDR3 sequence (DNA): TGTGCCAGTAGTATGGGAGGGATGGATACGCAGTATTTT. Residues: CASSMGGMDTQYF.

CDR3 nucleotide sequence: TGTGCCAGCAAGGGGGTGGGGGTGGGCACAGATACGCAGTATTTT. Residues: CASKGVGVGTDTQYF. The genes are TRBV27 and TRBJ2-3; maybe TRBD1 (6 bases). The V and J ends lost 7 bases and 1 base respectively, with 15 bases between them. The CDR3 length is 15 residues. The germline CDR1 and CDR2 sequences are MNHEY and SMNVEV (reference sequence).

This clone showed up just once. The chain is built from TRBV29-1 and TRBJ1-6, with D possibly matching TRBD1 (5 bases). With 4 bases removed from V and 10 bases from J, the gap between germline ends came to 14 bases. Germline V CDR1 and CDR2: SQVTM, ANQGSEA. The CDR3 contains 13 residues. Here the CDR3 DNA reads TGCAGCGTTGCCCAGGGCCTGGGGTCACCCCTCCACTTT. Translating gives CSVAQGLGSPLHF.

This rearrangement joins TRBV27 to TRBJ2-7; 11 bases align to TRBD2. This CDR3 has 16 amino acids. V shed 1 base, J shed 7 bases, and the junction held 9 bases outside the gene matches. The germline V gene encodes CDR1 MNHEY and CDR2 SMNVEV (reference sequence). The DNA for the CDR3 is TGTGCCAGCAGTTTATTAGGTAGCGGGAGGGCGAAGGAGCAGTACTTC. Translated: CASSLLGSGRAKEQYF.

The chain employs TRBV3-1 (or the pseudogene TRBV3-2) and TRBJ2-2; D is possibly TRBD2 (7 bases). Germline V gene data show CDR1 as LGHDT and CDR2 as YNNKEL (reference sequence). Trimming left V 0 bases short and J 4 bases short, with 15 bases between. The CDR3 length is 17 residues. CDR3 protein: CASSQERGGLTTGELFF. The CDR3 coding sequence is TGTGCCAGCAGCCAAGAAAGGGGGGGGCTCACCACCGGGGAGCTGTTTTTT.

The chain is built from TRBV7-3 and TRBJ2-2; D is unresolved. CDR3 length: 15 amino acids. The ends were cut back, 1 base at V and 1 base at J, with 7 bases in the middle. Germline CDR1 reads SGHTA; CDR2 reads FQGTGA. CDR3 sequence reads: CASSLIGGNTGELFF. As DNA, the CDR3 is TGTGCCAGCAGCTTAATCGGTGGGAACACCGGGGAGCTGTTTTTT.

The chain carries TRBV7-2 and TRBJ2-1; TRBD1 agrees at 9 bases. This CDR3 contains 16 residues. V lost 5 bases, J lost 5 bases, and 10 bases stayed unmatched. Germline CDR1 reads SGHTA; CDR2 reads FQGNSA. The CDR3 DNA is TGTGCCAGCAGCGCCTTTCCGGGACAGGGTAACAATGAGCAGTTCTTC. Translated: CASSAFPGQGNNEQFF. Combining the CDR3 with reference TRBV7-2 and TRBJ2-1 gives the whole variable domain GAGVSQSPSNKVTEKGKDVELRCDPISGHTALYWYRQSLGQGLEFLIYFQGNSAPDKSGLPSDRFSAERTGGSVSTLTIQRTQQEDSAVYLCASSAFPGQGNNEQFFGPGTRLTVL.